This entry is about one T cell receptor (beta chain). Antigen: not known. Germline CDR1 and CDR2: LGHNA and YSLEER. The trim removed 1 base at V and 12 bases at J, leaving 4 bases unmatched. CDR3 length: 14 residues. This record belongs to a study of siplizumab effects on memory and regulatory T cells. Regarding the study as a whole: Naive T cells apparently outstripped memory cells in diversity and seemed major alloresponse contributors.

Per sample, the assay covered approximately 91,000 TCR templates. Here immunoSEQ multiplex PCR was the method, and the copy in TCRdb shows in-frame clones only, minus some. The data show about 100,000 clones, 80% to 95% seen once. The TCR originated in a human donor in good health. Sequencing was performed on non-Treg CD4+ T cells sorted from blood. The chain employs TRBV4-3 and TRBJ2-7, with 15 bases matching TRBD2. The CDR3 is CASSQVGLAGGMYF. For the CDR3, the DNA is TGCGCCAGCAGCCAAGTGGGACTAGCGGGAGGAATGTACTTC.